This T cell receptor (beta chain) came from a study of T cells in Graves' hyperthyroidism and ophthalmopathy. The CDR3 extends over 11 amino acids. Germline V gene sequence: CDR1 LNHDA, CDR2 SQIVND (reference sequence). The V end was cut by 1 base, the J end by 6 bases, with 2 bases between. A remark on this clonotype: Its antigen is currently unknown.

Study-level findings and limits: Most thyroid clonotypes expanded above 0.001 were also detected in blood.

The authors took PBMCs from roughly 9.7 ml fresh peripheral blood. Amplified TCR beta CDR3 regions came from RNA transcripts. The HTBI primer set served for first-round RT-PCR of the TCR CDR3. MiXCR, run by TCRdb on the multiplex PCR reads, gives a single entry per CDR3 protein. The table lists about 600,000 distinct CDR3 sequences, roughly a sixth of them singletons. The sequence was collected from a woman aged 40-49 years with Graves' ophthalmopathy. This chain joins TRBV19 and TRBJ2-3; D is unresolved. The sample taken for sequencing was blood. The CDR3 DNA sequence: TGTGCCAGTAGTATAGCGGATACGCAGTATTTT. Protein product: CASSIADTQYF.